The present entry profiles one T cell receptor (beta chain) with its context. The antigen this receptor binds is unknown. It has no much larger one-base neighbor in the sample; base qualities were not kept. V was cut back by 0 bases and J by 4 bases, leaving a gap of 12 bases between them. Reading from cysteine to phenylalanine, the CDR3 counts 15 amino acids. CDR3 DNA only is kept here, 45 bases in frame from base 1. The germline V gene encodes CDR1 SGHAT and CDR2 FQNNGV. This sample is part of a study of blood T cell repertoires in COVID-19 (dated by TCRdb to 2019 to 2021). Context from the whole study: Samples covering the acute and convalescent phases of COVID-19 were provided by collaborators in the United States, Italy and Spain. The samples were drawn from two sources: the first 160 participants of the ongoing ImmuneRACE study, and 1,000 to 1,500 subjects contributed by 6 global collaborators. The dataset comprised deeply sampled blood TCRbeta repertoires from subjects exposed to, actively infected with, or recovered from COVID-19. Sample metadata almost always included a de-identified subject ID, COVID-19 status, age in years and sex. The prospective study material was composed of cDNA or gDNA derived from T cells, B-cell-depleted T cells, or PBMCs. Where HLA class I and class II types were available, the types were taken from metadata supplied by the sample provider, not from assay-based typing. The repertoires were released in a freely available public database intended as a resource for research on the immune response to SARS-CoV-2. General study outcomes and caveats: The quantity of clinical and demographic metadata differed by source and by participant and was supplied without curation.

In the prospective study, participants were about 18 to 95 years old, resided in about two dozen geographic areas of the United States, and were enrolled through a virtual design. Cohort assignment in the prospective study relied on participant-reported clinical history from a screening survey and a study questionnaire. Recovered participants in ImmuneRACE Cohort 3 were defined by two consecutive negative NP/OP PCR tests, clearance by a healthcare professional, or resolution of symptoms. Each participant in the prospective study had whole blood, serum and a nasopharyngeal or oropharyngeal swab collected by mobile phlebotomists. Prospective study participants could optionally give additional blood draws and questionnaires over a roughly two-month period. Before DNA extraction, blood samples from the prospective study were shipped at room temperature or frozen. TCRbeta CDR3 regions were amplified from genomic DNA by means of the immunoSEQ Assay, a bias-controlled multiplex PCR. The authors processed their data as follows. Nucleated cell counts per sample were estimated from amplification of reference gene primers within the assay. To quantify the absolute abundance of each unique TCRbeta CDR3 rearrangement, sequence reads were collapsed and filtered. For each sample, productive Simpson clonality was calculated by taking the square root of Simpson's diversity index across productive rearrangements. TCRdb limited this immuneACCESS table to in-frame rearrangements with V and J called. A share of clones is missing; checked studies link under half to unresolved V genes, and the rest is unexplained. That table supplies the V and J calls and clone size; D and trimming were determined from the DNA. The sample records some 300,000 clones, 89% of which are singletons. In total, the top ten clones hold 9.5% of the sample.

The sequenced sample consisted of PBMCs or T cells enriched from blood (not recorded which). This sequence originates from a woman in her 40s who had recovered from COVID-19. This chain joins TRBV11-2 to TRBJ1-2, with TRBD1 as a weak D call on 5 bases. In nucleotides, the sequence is TGTGCCAGCAGCTTAGATCCAGGGCCCCGCTATGGCTACACCTTC. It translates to CASSLDPGPRYGYTF.